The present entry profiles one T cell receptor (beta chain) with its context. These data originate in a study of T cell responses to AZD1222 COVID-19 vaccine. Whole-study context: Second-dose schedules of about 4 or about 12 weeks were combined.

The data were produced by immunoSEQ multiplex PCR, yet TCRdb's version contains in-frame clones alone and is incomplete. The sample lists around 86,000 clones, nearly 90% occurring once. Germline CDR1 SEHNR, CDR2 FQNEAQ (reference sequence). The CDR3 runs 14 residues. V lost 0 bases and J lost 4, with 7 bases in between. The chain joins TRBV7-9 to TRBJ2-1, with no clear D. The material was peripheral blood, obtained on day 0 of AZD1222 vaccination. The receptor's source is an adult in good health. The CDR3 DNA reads TGTGCCAGCAGCTTAGCTGGAGAGTACAATGAGCAGTTCTTC. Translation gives CASSLAGEYNEQFF.